The next 15 T cell receptor beta chains were all read from a single sample in a study of T cell changes during pregnancy in multiple sclerosis. Profiling relied on immunoSEQ multiplex PCR, and the TCRdb table lists in-frame clones only, not all of them. Found here are around 52,000 clones, 92% of them singletons; the top ten hold nearly 0.2%. The sample in question was CD4+ T cells from peripheral blood mononuclear cells, obtained in the second trimester of pregnancy. The receptor set was obtained from a female donor with multiple sclerosis, enrolled in a pregnancy study.

The gene calls are TRBV5-6 and TRBJ2-2; 13 nucleotides match TRBD2. Trimming removed 0 bases from V and 5 bases from J; junction bases left unmatched: 4. This CDR3 spans 17 amino acids. The germline gives CDR1 SGHDT, CDR2 YYEEEE. CDR3 loop: CASSLGLAGGRTGELFF. CDR3 DNA sequence: TGTGCCAGCAGCTTGGGACTAGCGGGAGGACGGACCGGGGAGCTGTTTTTT.

This rearrangement joins TRBV11-3 to TRBJ2-3; D may be TRBD2 (6 bases). The V end was cut by 9 bases, the J end by 2 bases, with 9 bases between. Per germline, CDR1 SGHNT and CDR2 YENEEA. The CDR3 loop spans 12 amino acids. CDR3 bases: TGTGCCAGTGCGGGGCTCACAGATACGCAGTATTTT. Translation gives CASAGLTDTQYF.

The J gene is TRBJ1-6, the V gene TRBV7-2, with 7 bases that match TRBD1. CDR3 length equals 15 residues. CDR1 and CDR2 (germline): SGHTA, FQGNSA. V lost 8 bases, J lost 11 bases, and 15 bases stayed unmatched. This chain's CDR3 is CASFWDSVSVAPLHF. As DNA, the CDR3 is TGTGCCAGCTTCTGGGACAGTGTATCAGTTGCACCCCTCCACTTT.

The V gene is TRBV2, the J gene TRBJ1-5; D remains ambiguous. Germline V gives CDR1 SNHLY, CDR2 FYNNEI. This CDR3 spans 13 amino acids. V lost 7 bases and J lost 7, with 14 bases in between. CDR3 coding DNA: TGTGCCAGCACTGGACCGGGAGAGCAGCCCCAGCATTTT. Its protein is CASTGPGEQPQHF.

The chain carries TRBV28 and TRBJ2-1; the D is unclear. The CDR3 contains 15 residues. Trimming took off 5 bases at V and 0 bases at J, with 11 bases between the two ends. Germline assignment: CDR1 MDHEN and CDR2 SYDVKM. Written as DNA, the CDR3 is TGTGCCAGCAGTGAACAGTCTATCTCCTACAATGAGCAGTTCTTC. It codes for CASSEQSISYNEQFF.

V usage is TRBV5-5 and J usage is TRBJ1-2; possibly TRBD1 for D (6 bases). CDR1 and CDR2 from the germline V gene are SGHKS and YYEKEE (reference sequence). This CDR3 is 14 amino acids long. The V end was cut by 6 bases, the J end by 4 bases, with 16 bases between. CDR3 loop: CASTWGGRSYGYTF. For the CDR3, the DNA is TGTGCCAGCACCTGGGGGGGGCGAAGCTATGGCTACACCTTC.

This chain links TRBV7-2 with TRBJ1-5; possibly TRBD1 for D (6 bases). V was shortened by 5 bases and J by 3 bases, with 8 bases between the two germline ends. Germline V gene lookup returns CDR1 SGHTA and CDR2 FQGNSA. The CDR3 is 13 residues long. CDR3 sequence (DNA): TGTGCCAGCAGCCGGGACAACAATCAGCCCCAGCATTTT. Protein sequence: CASSRDNNQPQHF.

Comment on this clone: Germline and junction disagree at one end, which may indicate a read error. The rearrangement joins TRBV5-1 to TRBJ2-7; 16 positions agree with TRBD2. This CDR3 spans 19 amino acids. Looked up from germline, CDR1 is SGHRS and CDR2 is YFSETQ. In nucleotides, the CDR3 is TGCGCCAGCAGCCAACCGGGACTAGCGGGAGGGGATTGGCGTTACGGGCAGTACTTC. Translated: CASSQPGLAGGDWRYGQYF.

The chain recombines TRBV28 with TRBJ1-1; a possible D gene is TRBD1 (5 bases). Trimming left V 2 bases short and J 0 bases short, with 13 bases between. The CDR3 consists of 16 residues. CDR1 and CDR2 (germline): MDHEN, SYDVKM. The CDR3 bases are TGTGCCAGCAGTTTACAGGGCCGAGGCATGAACACTGAAGCTTTCTTT. It yields the protein CASSLQGRGMNTEAFF.

The chain couples TRBV5-4 to TRBJ2-1; perhaps TRBD1 as D (6 bases). This CDR3 comprises 15 residues. Trimming took off 2 bases at V and 5 bases at J, with 14 bases between the two ends. Germline-derived CDR1 and CDR2 are SGHNT and YYREEE (reference sequence). CDR3 amino acids: CASSLTGQTHNEQFF. The CDR3 DNA reads TGTGCCAGCAGCTTAACGGGACAAACGCACAATGAGCAGTTCTTC.

The CDR3 sequence is CASSGQANEQYF. The CDR3 DNA is TGCGCCAGCAGTGGCCAGGCCAACGAGCAGTACTTC. This chain links TRBV5-1 with TRBJ2-7; no firm D call. Deletions cut 5 bases from V and 5 bases from J, with 11 bases between. The CDR3 consists of 12 residues. The germline CDR1 and CDR2 sequences are SGHRS and YFSETQ.

The chain's CDR3 is CASSGTSGARETQYF. The CDR3 bases are TGTGCCAGCAGTGGGACTAGCGGGGCCCGCGAGACCCAGTACTTC. This sequence joins TRBV6-6 and TRBJ2-5; TRBD2 agrees at 13 bases. This CDR3 region has 15 residues. The ends lost 5 bases at V and 5 bases at J; junction bases unmatched: 5. CDR1 and CDR2 (germline): MNHNY, SVGAGI (reference sequence).

The genes are TRBV9 and TRBJ1-2, with a possible D match to TRBD1 (5 bases). CDR1 is SGDLS and CDR2 is YYNGEE in the germline V gene. CDR3 size: 13 residues. Between the trimmed V and J ends, which lost 3 bases and 1 base, there was a span of 7 bases. The chain's CDR3 is CASSATVNYGYTF. The DNA for the CDR3 is TGTGCCAGCAGCGCGACAGTTAACTATGGCTACACCTTC. Combining the CDR3 with reference TRBV9 and TRBJ1-2 gives the whole variable domain DSGVTQTPKHLITATGQRVTLRCSPRSGDLSVYWYQQSLDQGLQFLIQYYNGEERAKGNILERFSAQQFPDLHSELNLSSLELGDSALYFCASSATVNYGYTFGSGTRLTVV.

The rearrangement joins TRBV10-3 to TRBJ1-4; 8 nucleotides align to TRBD1. Germline values: CDR1 ENHRY, CDR2 SYGVKD. The CDR3 is 14 residues long. V trimming: 4 bases; J trimming: 5 bases; junction bases outside the gene matches: 3. The DNA for the CDR3 is TGTGCCATCAGTGGAGGACAGGGCAATGAAAAACTGTTTTTT. This translates into CAISGGQGNEKLFF.

This chain links TRBV5-1 with TRBJ2-7; the D is unclear. Germline V CDR1 and CDR2: SGHRS, YFSETQ. V was cut by 0 bases and J by 6 bases, with 13 bases left in between. This CDR3 contains 14 residues. Here the CDR3 DNA reads TGCGCCAGCAGCTTGGCGCGAGCATCGGGCGAGCAGTACTTC. It is translated as CASSLARASGEQYF.